Listed below are T cell receptor beta chains from one sample, sequenced in a study of blood T cell repertoires in COVID-19. Clones were read by immunoSEQ multiplex PCR, and TCRdb kept only the in-frame ones, dropping some. The data hold tens of thousands of clones, with around 91% observed a single time. Source material: peripheral blood. The source is a man between 50 and 59 years old with active COVID-19. Both conserved end residues are part of each CDR3. The D gene is left open where the match is weak.

v_gene	d_gene	j_gene	CDR3aa	CDR3nt
TRBV5-1	NA	TRBJ2-1	CASSFFAYARQNEQFF	TGCGCCAGCAGCTTTTTCGCGTACGCTCGACAAAATGAGCAGTTCTTC
TRBV10-3	TRBD1	TRBJ1-5	CAISEAGTGNQPQHF	TGTGCCATCAGTGAGGCGGGGACAGGCAATCAGCCCCAGCATTTT
TRBV12-3/TRBV12-4	TRBD1	TRBJ2-4	CASSLDRVNIQYF	TGTGCCAGCAGTTTGGACAGGGTGAACATTCAGTACTTC
TRBV2	NA	TRBJ2-6	CASRPTRSSGANVLTF	TGTGCCAGCAGGCCCACAAGAAGCTCTGGGGCCAACGTCCTGACTTTC
TRBV2	TRBD1	TRBJ1-2	CASHPSRGPHGYTF	TGTGCCAGCCACCCGTCCAGGGGGCCGCATGGCTACACCTTC
TRBV7-3	TRBD1	TRBJ2-3	CASSLNRGRTDTQYF	TGTGCCAGCAGCTTAAACAGGGGGCGTACAGATACGCAGTATTTT
TRBV28	NA	TRBJ2-7	CASRSRDSYEQYF	TGTGCCAGCAGGTCCCGCGACTCCTACGAGCAGTACTTC
TRBV9	TRBD1	TRBJ1-1	CASSHGTANTEAFF	TGTGCCAGCAGCCATGGGACAGCGAACACTGAAGCTTTCTTT
TRBV19	NA	TRBJ1-5	CASSITDYSNQPQHF	TGTGCCAGTAGTATAACAGATTATAGCAATCAGCCCCAGCATTTT
TRBV2	NA	TRBJ1-1	CASRLDSPEAFF	TGTGCCAGCAGGCTAGACAGTCCTGAAGCTTTCTTT
TRBV7-3	NA	TRBJ2-1	CASSFGSPAYNEQFF	TGTGCCAGCAGCTTCGGGTCGCCGGCCTACAATGAGCAGTTCTTC
TRBV5-1	TRBD1	TRBJ1-6	CASSLTPGTGRNSPLHF	TGCGCCAGCAGCTTGACCCCCGGGACAGGGAGAAATTCACCCCTCCACTTT
TRBV2	NA	TRBJ1-1	CASSLSRPRGTEAFF	TGTGCCAGCAGTCTAAGCCGTCCAAGGGGCACTGAAGCTTTCTTT
TRBV7-9	NA	TRBJ1-1	CASSLDRNTEAFF	TGTGCCAGCAGCTTAGACAGGAACACTGAAGCTTTCTTT
TRBV27	TRBD1	TRBJ1-2	CASSPWTGESGYTF	TGTGCCAGCAGTCCTTGGACAGGGGAAAGCGGCTACACCTTC
TRBV27	NA	TRBJ1-1	CASSLTGNMNTEAFF	TGTGCCAGCAGTTTAACAGGGAACATGAACACTGAAGCTTTCTTT
TRBV19	TRBD1	TRBJ1-5	CASRGDRGRYQPQHF	TGTGCCAGTAGGGGGGACAGGGGAAGGTACCAGCCCCAGCATTTT
TRBV29-1	NA	TRBJ2-1	CSLSRVGSYNEQFF	TGCAGCCTAAGCAGGGTGGGGTCCTACAATGAGCAGTTCTTC
TRBV4-2	NA	TRBJ2-5	CASSLGQSQETQYF	TGTGCCAGCAGCCTAGGACAGAGCCAAGAGACCCAGTACTTC
TRBV2	NA	TRBJ1-2	CASSEAFRGNYGYTF	TGTGCCAGCAGTGAAGCCTTCCGGGGAAACTATGGCTACACCTTC
TRBV5-6	NA	TRBJ1-6	CASSLKLSYNSPLHF	TGTGCCAGCAGCTTGAAACTCTCCTATAATTCACCCCTCCACTTT
TRBV5-1	NA	TRBJ2-7	CASSLDGNYEQYF	TGCGCCAGCAGCTTGGACGGGAACTACGAGCAGTACTTC
TRBV5-1	TRBD1	TRBJ1-1	CASRGTGDAEAFF	TGCGCCAGCAGGGGGACAGGGGACGCTGAAGCTTTCTTT
TRBV6-5	TRBD2	TRBJ2-1	CASMQAGHSYNEQFF	TGTGCCAGCATGCAAGCGGGGCACTCCTACAATGAGCAGTTCTTC
TRBV4-3	NA	TRBJ1-1	CASSHVLGNTEAFF	TGCGCCAGCAGCCACGTGTTGGGCAACACTGAAGCTTTCTTT
TRBV6-1	TRBD1	TRBJ1-1	CASSEGGDRAKTEAFF	TGTGCCAGCAGTGAAGGGGGGGACAGGGCGAAAACTGAAGCTTTCTTT
TRBV6-2/TRBV6-3	NA	TRBJ2-1	CASSRGHPAPLEQFF	TGTGCCAGCAGCCGGGGACACCCGGCTCCTTTGGAGCAGTTCTTC
TRBV5-1	NA	TRBJ1-1	CASSLDTANTEAFF	TGCGCCAGCAGCTTGGATACAGCGAACACTGAAGCTTTCTTT
TRBV18	NA	TRBJ1-2	CASSRDSDLTTGYTF	TGTGCCAGCTCACGTGACTCAGACCTGACGACCGGCTACACCTTC
TRBV4-3	TRBD1	TRBJ1-4	CASSRQGATNEKLFF	TGCGCCAGCAGCAGACAGGGAGCAACTAATGAAAAACTGTTTTTT